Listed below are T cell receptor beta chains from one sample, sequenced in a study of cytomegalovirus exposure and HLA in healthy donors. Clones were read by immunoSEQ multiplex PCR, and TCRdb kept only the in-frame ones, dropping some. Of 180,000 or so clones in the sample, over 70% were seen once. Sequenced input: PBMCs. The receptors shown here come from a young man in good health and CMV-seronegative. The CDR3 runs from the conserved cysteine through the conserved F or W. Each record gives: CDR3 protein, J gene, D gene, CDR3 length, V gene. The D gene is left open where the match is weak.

CDR3: CAWSLLGTQETQYF; J: TRBJ2-5; D: -; length: 14; V: TRBV30
CDR3: CASSLVGTGIYEQYF; J: TRBJ2-7; D: TRBD1; length: 15; V: TRBV5-6
CDR3: CASSLTRGGYEQYF; J: TRBJ2-7; D: TRBD2; length: 14; V: TRBV7-8
CDR3: CSAPRQVEAFF; J: TRBJ1-1; D: -; length: 11; V: TRBV20-1
CDR3: CASSLRQGGTEAFF; J: TRBJ1-1; D: TRBD1; length: 14; V: TRBV19
CDR3: CSVEVLQGGHESYEQYF; J: TRBJ2-7; D: -; length: 17; V: TRBV29-1
CDR3: CASSPQRNNYGYTF; J: TRBJ1-2; D: -; length: 14; V: TRBV6-1
CDR3: CASSLGQDNEQFF; J: TRBJ2-1; D: TRBD1; length: 13; V: TRBV6-5
CDR3: CAISEEGLAGGGQFF; J: TRBJ2-1; D: TRBD2; length: 15; V: TRBV10-3
CDR3: CASRAYATNEKLFF; J: TRBJ1-4; D: -; length: 14; V: TRBV28